This T cell receptor beta chain was recorded in a study of blood T cell repertoires in COVID-19. About the research overall: Researchers got acute and convalescent COVID-19 samples from the United States, Italy and Spain.

This clone was detected once. The assay was immunoSEQ multiplex PCR, and TCRdb's table has in-frame clones only and misses some. The data hold 95,000 to 150,000 clones, with around four fifths observed a single time. The sequencing input was peripheral blood. The receptor comes from a man between 60 and 70 years old with active or convalescent COVID-19.

The DNA for the CDR3 is TGTGCCAGCAGCGTCGGCGCCGGGATAACCTCCGGGGAGCTGTTTTTT. Protein product: CASSVGAGITSGELFF. The chain employs TRBV9 and TRBJ2-2, with D possibly matching TRBD2 (5 bases). The V and J ends lost 2 bases and 6 bases respectively, with 17 bases between them. There are 16 residues in the CDR3. Germline V CDR1 and CDR2: SGDLS, YYNGEE.